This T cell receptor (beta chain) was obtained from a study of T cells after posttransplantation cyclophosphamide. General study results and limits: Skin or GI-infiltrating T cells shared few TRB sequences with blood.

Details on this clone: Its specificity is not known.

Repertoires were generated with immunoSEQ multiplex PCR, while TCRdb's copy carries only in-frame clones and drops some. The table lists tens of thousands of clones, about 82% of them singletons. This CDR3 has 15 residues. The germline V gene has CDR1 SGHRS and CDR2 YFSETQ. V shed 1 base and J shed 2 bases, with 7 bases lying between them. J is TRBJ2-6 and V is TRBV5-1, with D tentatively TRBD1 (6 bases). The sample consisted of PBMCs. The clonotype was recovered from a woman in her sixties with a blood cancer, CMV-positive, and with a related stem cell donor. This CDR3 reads CASSLTGTGANVLTF. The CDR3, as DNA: TGCGCCAGCAGCTTGACAGGGACTGGGGCCAACGTCCTGACTTTC.